This T cell receptor beta chain was identified in a study of T-cell reconstitution after alpha-beta-depleted transplantation in children. Unique molecular identifiers were incorporated into the prepared TCRbeta library. Using its own MiXCR run on the PCR reads, TCRdb lists one record per CDR3 protein. Of under 300,000 distinct CDR3 sequences listed, about 8.8% are singletons. The length of the CDR3 is 16 residues. The V and J ends lost 1 base and 1 base respectively, with 14 bases between them. CDR1 and CDR2 (germline): SGHVS, FQNEAQ. The sequence was obtained from a human donor who donated a stem cell graft to a child with SCID. The chain couples TRBV7-8 to TRBJ2-7; no clear D gene. The material was PBMCs from the stem cell graft donor, obtained from the stem cell graft. The CDR3 DNA sequence: TGTGCCAGCAGCTTAGTACAGAGATCAAATTCCTACGAGCAGTACTTC. As protein: CASSLVQRSNSYEQYF.